The text below deals with one T cell receptor (beta chain). This may be a read error: a much more frequent sequence differs by one nucleotide. This entry is derived from a study of molecular identifiers for immune sequencing clone quantification. TCRdb reprocessed the PCR reads with MiXCR, giving one entry per CDR3 protein. This table has about 630,000 distinct CDR3 sequences, roughly 27% appearing once. This clonotype was obtained from a human donor in good health. Some libraries in this study had Jurkat cell RNA spiked in. The specimen was naive CD8+ T cells from blood, with Jurkat cell RNA spiked in. Subset meaning: FACS-sorted CD8+CD4-CCR7+CD45RA+ naive T cells.

The CDR3 coding sequence is TGCAGCGTTGGGGAGCGGGGGGCCAAGTACCAAGAGCCCCAGTACTTC. It yields the protein CSVGERGAKYQEPQYF. The chain is built from TRBV29-1 and TRBJ2-5, with 9 bases that match TRBD2. The CDR3 length is 16 residues. Germline CDR1 reads SQVTM; CDR2 reads ANQGSEA.